Presented here are 7 T cell receptor beta chains from one specimen sequenced in a study of CD8+ T cells in alopecia areata (dated by TCRdb to the late 2010s). The library came from the immunoSEQ multiplex PCR assay. For TCR sequencing, RNA was extracted from every sample and reverse transcribed into cDNA to serve as template. This is the immuneACCESS table as TCRdb keeps it, with only in-frame sequences that have V and J called. A part of the clones is gone; compared with another copy, unresolved V genes explain less than half, and the rest is unexplained. The sample table contains 150,000 to 200,000 clones; only one count was recorded for roughly 53% of them. The top ten clones comprise 10% to 15% of the sample. In light of the paper, this sample's time point label describes: less than 25 weeks on oral tofacitinib. This specimen's treatment or condition label, per the study, means: oral pan-JAK inhibitor, 5-10 mg twice daily.

Material: CD8+ T cells sorted from blood, obtained at week 24, from a patient treated with tofacitinib. These receptors originate from a human donor with alopecia areata.

This clone was seen a few times. The rearrangement links TRBV7-9 to TRBJ1-1; tentative D call: TRBD1 (5 bases). The CDR3 consists of 15 residues. The germline CDR1 and CDR2 sequences are SEHNR and FQNEAQ (reference sequence). Trimming took 1 base from V and 5 from J, leaving 14 bases between them. DNA of the CDR3: TGTGCCAGCAGCTTAGGAGACAGCGGGGAAACTGAAGCTTTCTTT. Its translation: CASSLGDSGETEAFF.

The V call is TRBV13, the J call TRBJ1-2, with unresolved D. The length of the CDR3 is 14 residues. Germline V gene lookup returns CDR1 PRHDT and CDR2 FYEKMQ (reference sequence). The ends were cut back, 4 bases at V and 4 bases at J, with 13 bases in the middle. CDR3 sequence (DNA): TGTGCCAGCAGCTCCGGACGGACCCTCTATGGCTACACCTTC. Protein sequence: CASSSGRTLYGYTF. Based on the CDR3 plus reference TRBV13 and TRBJ1-2, the full variable domain is AAGVIQSPRHLIKEKRETATLKCYPIPRHDTVYWYQQGPGQDPQFLISFYEKMQSDKGSIPDRFSAQQFSDYHSELNMSSLELGDSALYFCASSSGRTLYGYTFGSGTRLTVV.

The chain has TRBV13 and TRBJ2-3; 8 bases line up with TRBD1. V gave up 4 bases and J gave up 2 bases; unmatched junction bases: 8. This CDR3 region has 16 residues. Germline V gives CDR1 PRHDT, CDR2 FYEKMQ (reference sequence). Written as DNA, the CDR3 is TGTGCCAGCAGCTCTAGAGGGGGACAGGACACAGATACGCAGTATTTT. Amino acid sequence: CASSSRGGQDTDTQYF. Combining the CDR3 with reference TRBV13 and TRBJ2-3 gives the whole variable domain AAGVIQSPRHLIKEKRETATLKCYPIPRHDTVYWYQQGPGQDPQFLISFYEKMQSDKGSIPDRFSAQQFSDYHSELNMSSLELGDSALYFCASSSRGGQDTDTQYFGPGTRLTVL.

This clone was counted once. The rearrangement links TRBV6-5 to TRBJ1-3; 7 bases match TRBD1. Germline loops: CDR1 MNHEY, CDR2 SVGAGI. The CDR3 totals 13 residues. V was clipped by 6 bases and J by 3 bases; unmatched bases: 2. CDR3 nucleotide sequence: TGTGCCAGCAGGACAGGGAATGGAAACACCATATATTTT. Its protein product is CASRTGNGNTIYF.

This chain connects TRBV2 to TRBJ2-1, with D possibly matching TRBD2 (6 bases). The CDR3 is 11 residues long. The germline V gene has CDR1 SNHLY and CDR2 FYNNEI. The ends were cut back, 7 bases at V and 7 bases at J, with 8 bases in the middle. Here the CDR3 DNA reads TGTGCCAGCATCGGGGGTAATGAGCAGTTCTTC. Its translation is CASIGGNEQFF.

This clone occurred once. V and J are TRBV30 and TRBJ1-2; TRBD1 is a possible D gene (6 bases). The CDR3 spans 13 residues. Germline-derived CDR1 and CDR2 are GTSNPN and SVGIG (reference sequence). V was pared by 5 bases and J by 7 bases, with 17 bases between. CDR3 coding DNA: TGTGCCTGGCACTCCGGGGGGCAGGTTGGCTACACCTTC. It translates to CAWHSGGQVGYTF.

The V gene is TRBV27, the J gene TRBJ2-3, with D tentatively TRBD2 (6 bases). In germline, CDR1 is MNHEY, CDR2 SMNVEV (reference sequence). The CDR3 extends over 13 amino acids. The germline V and J ends were trimmed by 9 bases and 2 bases, with 12 bases remaining between them. CDR3 in amino acids: CASGAGLTDTQYF. The DNA of the CDR3 is TGTGCCAGTGGAGCGGGCCTCACAGATACGCAGTATTTT.